This TCR beta chain was captured by sequencing in a study of response to subunit inactivated influenza vaccine. In TCRdb, the RT-PCR reads were re-called with MiXCR into one record per CDR3 protein. The table records about 570,000 distinct CDR3 sequences, around 10% of them present only once. From germline, CDR1 is SGHRS and CDR2 YFSETQ. V dropped 5 bases and J dropped 0; count of bases not matched to a gene: 6. The CDR3 totals 15 residues. These same records also appear under a second study, on T cells expressing NK-cell markers. Per that paper: A 5'RACE template switching approach incorporating UMIs was used to make TCR beta cDNA. HCMV seropositivity marked most of the eight sequenced donors; one was seronegative. The authors applied an anti-gamma-delta TCR antibody in several experiments, and it restricted sorting to alpha-beta TCR T cells.

This chain connects TRBV5-1 to TRBJ2-3; 7 bases line up with TRBD2. The sample consisted of PBMCs from blood, taken on the day of vaccination. This clonotype was obtained from a man in his fifties who received an inactivated influenza vaccine. For the CDR3, the DNA is TGCGCCAGCAGGTCCAGCGGGACTAGCACAGATACGCAGTATTTT. Translating it yields CASRSSGTSTDTQYF. Full variable domain (rest looked up from reference TRBV5-1 and TRBJ2-3): KAGVTQTPRYLIKTRGQQVTLSCSPISGHRSVSWYQQTPGQGLQFLFEYFSETQRNKGNFPGRFSGRQFSNSRSEMNVSTLELGDSALYLCASRSSGTSTDTQYFGPGTRLTVL.